Below, one TCR beta chain is given with its context. Antigen unknown. This CDR3 comprises 14 residues. V gave up 6 bases and J gave up 7 bases; unmatched junction bases: 7. CDR1 and CDR2 (germline): LNHDA, SQIVND (reference sequence). Amplification used 60 Vbeta primers and 13 Jbeta primers. Assay used: immunoSEQ multiplex PCR; TCRdb lists only in-frame clones, some missing. This sample has about 150,000 clones; around 80% occur once, and the top ten carry 9.5% to 15%. This entry is derived from a study of cytomegalovirus exposure and HLA in healthy donors. Notes on the study in general: An ancestry cluster, one associated with Asian ancestry, reportedly showed fewer N-insertions than the roughly 700-donor mean in a later analysis. Reportedly, diagnosis of cytomegalovirus status by the classifier showed high specificity and sensitivity.

The chain is built from TRBV19 and TRBJ2-7, with 12 bases matching TRBD1. This receptor was identified in a man aged 25-45 years in good health and CMV-seropositive. The sequenced material came from PBMCs. The CDR3 nucleotides are TGTGCCAGTAGCCAGGGACAGGGGGCTGTAGAGCAGTACTTC. This gives the protein CASSQGQGAVEQYF.